These 17 T cell receptor beta chains were sequenced from one sample in a study of CD8 T cells in Susac syndrome. RNA totalling about 0.5 to 1 ug underwent reverse transcription with random hexamers. Each CDR3 protein gets one entry after TCRdb re-called the immunoSEQ multiplex PCR reads with MiXCR. This table has approximately 150,000 distinct CDR3 sequences, about 95% appearing once. The sequenced material came from CD4+ T cells from PBMCs. The source of these receptors is a human donor with multiple sclerosis.

This rearrangement joins TRBV20-1 to TRBJ2-7; D unclear. CDR3 length: 15 amino acids. Germline V lookup: CDR1 DFQATT, CDR2 SNEGSKA (reference sequence). Between the trimmed V and J ends, which lost 6 bases and 1 base, there was a span of 19 bases. The DNA for the CDR3 is TGCAGTGCAATATTGTCAGGCGTGACTTCCTACGAGCAGTACTTC. As protein: CSAILSGVTSYEQYF.

This rearrangement joins TRBV5-1 to TRBJ2-7; 7 bases fit TRBD1. CDR3 length: 13 amino acids. Germline V gene data show CDR1 as SGHRS and CDR2 as YFSETQ. J gave up 4 bases and V 4 bases, and 5 bases lay outside the gene matches. The CDR3 loop is CASSSTGEYEQYF. CDR3 bases: TGCGCCAGCAGCAGTACAGGGGAGTACGAGCAGTACTTC.

The CDR3 coding sequence is TGCAGTGCTGATGGTAGCTCCTACGAGCAGTACTTC. This sequence encodes CSADGSSYEQYF. The V and J genes are TRBV20-1 and TRBJ2-7; no definite D call. The length of the CDR3 is 12 residues. The germline V and J ends were trimmed by 5 bases and 0 bases, with 8 bases remaining between them. CDR1 and CDR2 from the germline V gene are DFQATT and SNEGSKA (reference sequence).

This clonotype is a singleton in its sample. The chain is built from TRBV7-2 and TRBJ2-1, with 8 bases matching TRBD2. This CDR3 is built from 14 residues. V dropped 1 base and J dropped 10; count of bases not matched to a gene: 6. Germline V gene data show CDR1 as SGHTA and CDR2 as FQGNSA. CDR3 in amino acids: CASSLGTSTEEQFF. The CDR3 region has the DNA TGTGCCAGCAGCTTAGGGACTAGCACCGAAGAGCAGTTCTTC.

V and J are TRBV20-1 and TRBJ2-7; D may be TRBD2 (5 bases). Trimming removed 6 bases at V and 5 bases at J, with 23 bases between. CDR1 is DFQATT, CDR2 SNEGSKA, per germline (reference sequence). This CDR3 is built from 15 residues. CDR3 loop: CSAARAAPRSNEQYF. The CDR3 bases are TGCAGTGCCGCCCGAGCGGCTCCACGTTCCAACGAGCAGTACTTC.

The chain carries TRBV4-1 and TRBJ2-7, with 8 nucleotides matching TRBD1. CDR1 is MGHRA and CDR2 is YSYEKL in the germline V gene. The CDR3 is 14 residues long. Losses at the gene ends were 2 bases for V and 2 bases for J; bases not matched to a gene: 2. Here the CDR3 DNA reads TGCGCCAGCAGCCAATCGACAGGGGCCTACGAGCAGTACTTC. Residues: CASSQSTGAYEQYF.

The chain combines TRBV6-2 or TRBV6-3 with TRBJ2-1; TRBD1 is a possible D gene (6 bases). The germline CDR1 and CDR2 sequences are MNHEY and SVGEGT. The CDR3 is 13 residues long. Trimming removed 6 bases at V and 3 bases at J, with 9 bases between. CDR3 DNA sequence: TGTGCCAGCAGGGACAGAGTCTACAATGAGCAGTTCTTC. It encodes CASRDRVYNEQFF.

The rearrangement joins TRBV20-1 to TRBJ2-1; TRBD2 aligns across 11 bases. The CDR3 covers 13 residues. Germline CDR1 DFQATT, CDR2 SNEGSKA (reference sequence). With V trimmed by 2 bases and J by 10 bases, 4 bases remained unmatched. CDR3 protein: CSARNRLAGEQFF. The CDR3, as DNA: TGCAGTGCTAGAAACCGACTAGCGGGGGAGCAGTTCTTC.

The chain has TRBV20-1 and TRBJ2-3; 10 nucleotides match TRBD1. Trimming at V came to 7 bases and at J to 0 bases, leaving 1 base not matched to a gene. The CDR3 is 13 amino acids. Germline V gene data show CDR1 as DFQATT and CDR2 as SNEGSKA (reference sequence). CDR3 coding DNA: TGCAGTGGGGGACAGGGGAGCACAGATACGCAGTATTTT. Translation gives CSGGQGSTDTQYF.

V and J are TRBV9 and TRBJ2-5; D gene uncertain. The ends were cut back, 1 base at V and 2 bases at J, with 15 bases in the middle. The V gene's germline CDR1 is SGDLS and CDR2 YYNGEE. This CDR3 contains 16 residues. The CDR3 coding sequence is TGTGCCAGCAGCGTATCCCCTAACGGCCTACAAGAGACCCAGTACTTC. It is translated as CASSVSPNGLQETQYF.

The chain has TRBV9 and TRBJ1-2, with D unresolved. V dropped 2 bases and J dropped 4 bases, with 9 bases sitting between them. The CDR3 consists of 13 residues. CDR1 and CDR2 (germline): SGDLS, YYNGEE. DNA of the CDR3: TGTGCCAGCAGCGTTAGCAGTGTCTATGGCTACACCTTC. Translated, it gives CASSVSSVYGYTF.

Here the CDR3 DNA reads TGCAGTGCTAGAGATGTAACGAGGGGTCCTAACTATGGCTACACCTTC. This sequence encodes CSARDVTRGPNYGYTF. The chain has TRBV20-1 and TRBJ1-2; tentatively, D is TRBD1 (5 bases). Germline CDR1 and CDR2: DFQATT and SNEGSKA (reference sequence). V shed 0 bases and J shed 0 bases, with 14 bases lying between them. The CDR3 runs to 16 residues.

This chain joins TRBV20-1 and TRBJ2-2; a possible D gene is TRBD2 (6 bases). The CDR3 has 15 residues. Germline-derived CDR1 and CDR2 are DFQATT and SNEGSKA (reference sequence). The V and J ends lost 1 base and 6 bases respectively, with 15 bases between them. In DNA, the CDR3 is TGCAGTGCTAGAGCACTCCTAAGGGAGGCCGGGGAGCTGTTTTTT. The encoded protein is CSARALLREAGELFF.

The rearrangement links TRBV12-3 or TRBV12-4 to TRBJ2-2; a weak D match, TRBD1 (6 bases). CDR3 size: 15 residues. V lost 5 bases and J 5 bases, leaving 15 bases between the germline ends. DNA of the CDR3: TGTGCCAGCAGTCTACAGGGCTTGAGGACCGGGGAGCTGTTTTTT. This translates into CASSLQGLRTGELFF.

The CDR3 coding sequence is TGTGCCACCAGTGACCCGGGACTAGCGGGGAGAGATACGCAGTATTTT. Its translation is CATSDPGLAGRDTQYF. The chain links TRBV24-1 to TRBJ2-3; 13 bases line up with TRBD2. The ends lost 4 bases at V and 5 bases at J; junction bases unmatched: 5. The CDR3 extends over 16 amino acids. Germline V CDR1 and CDR2: KGHDR, SFDVKD.

The chain is built from TRBV6-5 and TRBJ1-1; D not certain. This CDR3 is 13 amino acids long. Germline lookup yields CDR1 MNHEY and CDR2 SVGAGI. The germline V and J ends were trimmed by 2 bases and 1 base, with 5 bases remaining between them. CDR3 region: CASSYLSNTEAFF. The CDR3 DNA reads TGTGCCAGCAGTTACCTATCGAACACTGAAGCTTTCTTT.

The V gene is TRBV3-1, the J gene TRBJ1-1; no clear D. This CDR3 comprises 13 residues. CDR1 and CDR2 (germline): LGHDT, YNNKEL (reference sequence). V lost 5 bases and J 4 bases, leaving 11 bases between the germline ends. CDR3 in amino acids: CASSNLGGTEAFF. Written as DNA, the CDR3 is TGTGCCAGCAGCAACCTCGGCGGCACTGAAGCTTTCTTT. The complete variable domain, with remaining parts taken from reference TRBV3-1 and TRBJ1-1, reads DTAVSQTPKYLVTQMGNDKSIKCEQNLGHDTMYWYKQDSKKFLKIMFSYNNKELIINETVPNRFSPKSPDKAHLNLHINSLELGDSAVYFCASSNLGGTEAFFGQGTRLTVV.